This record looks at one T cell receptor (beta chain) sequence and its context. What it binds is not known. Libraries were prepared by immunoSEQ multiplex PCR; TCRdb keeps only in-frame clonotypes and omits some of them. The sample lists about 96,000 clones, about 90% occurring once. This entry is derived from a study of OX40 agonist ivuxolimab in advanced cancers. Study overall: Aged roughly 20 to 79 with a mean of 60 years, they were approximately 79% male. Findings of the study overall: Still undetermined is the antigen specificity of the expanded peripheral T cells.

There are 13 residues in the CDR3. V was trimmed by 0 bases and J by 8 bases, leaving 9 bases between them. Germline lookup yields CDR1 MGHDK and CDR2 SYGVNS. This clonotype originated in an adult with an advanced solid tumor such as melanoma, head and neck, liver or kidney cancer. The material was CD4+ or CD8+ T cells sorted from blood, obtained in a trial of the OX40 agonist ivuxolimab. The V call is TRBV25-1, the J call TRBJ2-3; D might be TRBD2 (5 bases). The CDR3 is CASSEYWGATQYF. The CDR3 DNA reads TGTGCCAGCAGTGAATATTGGGGAGCTACGCAGTATTTT.